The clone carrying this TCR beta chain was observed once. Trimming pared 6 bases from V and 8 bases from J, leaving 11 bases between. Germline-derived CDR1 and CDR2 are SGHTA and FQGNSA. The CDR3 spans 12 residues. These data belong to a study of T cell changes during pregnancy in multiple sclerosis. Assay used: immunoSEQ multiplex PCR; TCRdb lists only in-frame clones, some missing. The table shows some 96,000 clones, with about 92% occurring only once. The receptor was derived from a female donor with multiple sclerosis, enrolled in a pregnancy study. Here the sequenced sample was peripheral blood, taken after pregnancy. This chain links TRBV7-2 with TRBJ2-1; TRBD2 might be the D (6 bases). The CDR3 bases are TGTGCCAGCAGGCGGATAGCGGATGAGCAGTTCTTC. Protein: CASRRIADEQFF.